This entry is about one T cell receptor beta chain. The sample is drawn from a study of shared clonotypes between healthy human individuals. Original processing notes: Filtering differed since immunoSEQ provided only junctions, with no quality scores. TCRdb's table, derived via immunoSEQ multiplex PCR, lists solely in-frame clones and lacks some. V and J calls and clone size are given by that table; D and trimming were obtained from the DNA. The table includes about 2.2 million clones, just over 90% detected once. V was pared by 1 base and J by 5 bases, with 12 bases between. Looked up from germline, CDR1 is SGHRS and CDR2 is YFSETQ. The length of the CDR3 is 14 residues. Naive CD8 cells lacked CD45RO, underwent positive selection for CCR7 and left out terminally differentiated effector memory CD45RA+ cells. Caucasian adults living in Nashville, Tennessee, provided all samples.

The TCR sequence derives from a man aged 18 to 29 in good health. Some clones in this sample may be carry-over from other donors' samples. The rearrangement joins TRBV5-1 to TRBJ1-2; D is possibly TRBD1 (5 bases). Sequenced material: naive CD8+ T cells from PBMCs. This CDR3 reads CASSLTTEEYGYTF. The CDR3 DNA reads as TGCGCCAGCAGCTTGACGACAGAGGAATATGGCTACACCTTC.